This T cell receptor beta chain was identified in a study of blood T cell repertoires in COVID-19. Study as a whole: Acute and convalescent COVID-19 specimens originated in the United States, Italy and Spain. The cDNA or gDNA used as material had been derived from T cells, B-cell-depleted T cells, or PBMCs.

The CDR3 extends over 12 amino acids. V was trimmed by 1 base and J by 6 bases, leaving 6 bases between them. Germline values: CDR1 GTSNPN, CDR2 SVGIG (reference sequence). How the authors handled the data: Amplification of reference gene primers provided the estimated nucleated cell counts. The method was immunoSEQ multiplex PCR; TCRdb's version includes in-frame clones alone and lacks a portion of them. The V and J calls and clone size are taken from that table; D and trimming were inferred from the DNA. The sample contains 95,000 to 130,000 clones, around 78% of which appear only once. The sequencing sample was made of peripheral blood. The chain combines TRBV30 with TRBJ1-4, with D tentatively TRBD1 (5 bases). This clonotype was obtained from a man aged 30 to 39 with acute or convalescent COVID-19. CDR3 amino acids: CAWSEQDEKLFF. The CDR3 nucleotides are TGTGCCTGGAGTGAACAGGATGAAAAACTGTTTTTT.